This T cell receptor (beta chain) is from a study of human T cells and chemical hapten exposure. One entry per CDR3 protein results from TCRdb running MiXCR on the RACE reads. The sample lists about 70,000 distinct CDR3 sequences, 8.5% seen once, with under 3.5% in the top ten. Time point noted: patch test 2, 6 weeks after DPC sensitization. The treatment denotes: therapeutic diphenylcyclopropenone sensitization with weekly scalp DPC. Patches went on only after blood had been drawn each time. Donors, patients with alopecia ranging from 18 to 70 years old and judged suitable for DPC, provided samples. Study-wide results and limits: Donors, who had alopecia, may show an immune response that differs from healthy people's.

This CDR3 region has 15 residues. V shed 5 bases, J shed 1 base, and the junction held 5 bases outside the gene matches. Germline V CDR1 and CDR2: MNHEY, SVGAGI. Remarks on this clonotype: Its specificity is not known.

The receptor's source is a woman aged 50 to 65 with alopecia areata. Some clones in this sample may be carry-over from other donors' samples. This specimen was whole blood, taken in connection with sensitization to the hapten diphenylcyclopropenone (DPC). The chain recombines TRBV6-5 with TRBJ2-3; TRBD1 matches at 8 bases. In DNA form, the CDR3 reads TGTGCCAGCAGTCGGACAGGGCTTGGCACAGATACGCAGTATTTT. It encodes CASSRTGLGTDTQYF.